This TCR beta chain is from a study of T cell changes during pregnancy in multiple sclerosis. Libraries were prepared by immunoSEQ multiplex PCR; TCRdb keeps only in-frame clonotypes and omits some of them. Of more than 80,000 clones detected, around 90% appear once; the ten largest clones hold roughly 1.4%. V trimming: 5 bases; J trimming: 4 bases; junction bases outside the gene matches: 8. In germline, CDR1 is SGHVS, CDR2 FNYEAQ. The length of the CDR3 is 16 residues. The chain couples TRBV7-6 to TRBJ2-5; TRBD1 agrees at 12 bases. The sequence derives from a female donor with multiple sclerosis, enrolled in a pregnancy study. The specimen was peripheral blood, collected in the first trimester of pregnancy. CDR3 in amino acids: CASSGFRDRGPETQYF. The CDR3 bases are TGTGCCAGCAGCGGATTCCGGGACAGGGGGCCAGAGACCCAGTACTTC.